These T cell receptor beta chains were read from a single sample in a study of blood T cells in healthy people across ages. TCRdb re-called the 5' RACE reads through MiXCR, storing one row per CDR3 protein. The sample lists about 640,000 distinct CDR3 sequences; approximately 30% were seen once. Sample: blood. The receptors stem from an elderly woman in good health. Each CDR3 is given with its conserved first and last residue.

TRBV7-8	TRBJ2-1	CASSFWTEFYNEQFF
TRBV7-3	TRBJ2-2	CASRPDRGTAGELFF
TRBV10-3	TRBJ2-7	CAISSSGGSREDEQYF
TRBV29-1	TRBJ1-1	CSVEEKKGITEAFF
TRBV6-1	TRBJ1-1	CASSRSTGMNTEAFF
TRBV7-6	TRBJ2-3	CASSLGSGGGTQYF
TRBV11-1	TRBJ2-1	CASSSTREGEFF
TRBV20-1	TRBJ2-1	CSAQGGEDEQFF
TRBV5-1	TRBJ1-6	CASSSGDSPLHF
TRBV7-9	TRBJ2-7	CASSLGTALTYEQYF
TRBV24-1	TRBJ2-2	CATSPTRERTNTGELFF
TRBV9	TRBJ2-5	CASSVASGAGQETQYF
TRBV5-1	TRBJ2-1	CASSFRGTGDNEQFF
TRBV6-1	TRBJ1-1	CASSVSAARGSEAFF
TRBV5-1	TRBJ2-7	CASSGTSGHEQYF
TRBV3-1	TRBJ1-2	CASSPSRQAPNYGYTF
TRBV19	TRBJ2-5	CASSIELKETQYF
TRBV7-9	TRBJ2-7	CASSPSSSRVNEQYF